The following is a TCR beta chain sequence with its context. The data stem from a study of blood T cell repertoires in COVID-19. Looking at the study overall: Specimens from acute and convalescent COVID-19 originated in the United States, Italy and Spain.

Clinical history as reported by participants underpinned cohort assignment. Per the original data handling: Cell counts per sample came from amplifying reference gene primers. Data came from immunoSEQ multiplex PCR; TCRdb stores just in-frame clones and leaves some out. V, J and clone size were drawn from that table, and D and trimming were deduced from the DNA. The sample lists 150,000 to 200,000 clones, 84% seen once, with roughly 15% in the top ten. J gave up 6 bases and V 2 bases, and 11 bases lay outside the gene matches. The CDR3 runs to 16 residues. Germline CDR1 reads MGHRA; CDR2 reads YSYEKL.

The source is a man in his fifties or sixties who had recovered from COVID-19. The gene calls are TRBV4-1 and TRBJ1-1; TRBD1 aligns across 8 bases. Source material: PBMCs or T cells enriched from blood (not recorded which). The CDR3: CASSQPGQGKGPEAFF. CDR3 DNA: TGCGCCAGCAGCCAACCCGGACAGGGTAAAGGTCCTGAAGCTTTCTTT.